This TCR beta chain was sequenced in a study of blood T cell repertoires in COVID-19. This clone has only a few counts. The CDR3 extends over 14 amino acids. From germline, CDR1 is LNHDA and CDR2 SQIVND (reference sequence). V was clipped by 7 bases and J by 8 bases; unmatched bases: 13. Clones were read by immunoSEQ multiplex PCR, and TCRdb kept only the in-frame ones, dropping some. The sample contains fewer than 250,000 clones, less than 90% of which appear only once. Sequencing input: peripheral blood. The chain combines TRBV19 with TRBJ1-2, with 7 nucleotides matching TRBD1. The receptor was isolated from a man aged 25 to 40 with active or convalescent COVID-19. CDR3 region: CASTRYEGAGGYTF. In DNA, the CDR3 is TGTGCCAGTACCCGCTACGAGGGGGCGGGCGGCTACACCTTC.